These T cell receptor beta chains were read from a single sample in a study of blood T cell repertoires in COVID-19. Produced via immunoSEQ multiplex PCR; TCRdb's table is partial and in-frame only. The data contain roughly 120,000 clones, roughly 83% of them singletons. The sequenced sample was peripheral blood. These receptors originate from a woman aged 70 to 79 with acute or convalescent COVID-19. Each CDR3 is given with its conserved first and last residue. The order of the fields is V gene, clone size, D gene, J gene, CDR3 DNA, CDR3 protein. D genes are given only for firm matches. Only some rows state a clone size, as once, few, many or a class for expanded clones.

>TRBV4-1|-|-|TRBJ2-2
TGCGCCAGCAGCCAAGCGGAGACGAACACCGGGGAGCTGTTTTTT
CASSQAETNTGELFF
>TRBV4-1|-|-|TRBJ2-2
TGCGCCAGCGGACTTACGGGGAGGAGCGGGGAGCTGTTTTTT
CASGLTGRSGELFF
>TRBV2|-|-|TRBJ2-3
TGTGCCAGCAACCTAAGGGGGAGCACAGATACGCAGTATTTT
CASNLRGSTDTQYF
>TRBV4-1|-|TRBD1|TRBJ1-1
TGCGCCAGCAGCCAATGGACAGGGGTGAGCACTGAAGCTTTCTTT
CASSQWTGVSTEAFF
>TRBV5-4|-|-|TRBJ1-1
TGTGCCAGCAGCTTGCGGCGGTACACTGAAGCTTTCTTT
CASSLRRYTEAFF
>TRBV29-1|-|TRBD1|TRBJ1-1
TGCAGCGTTGCGGGCAGGGGGCAGGGCACTGAAGCTTTCTTT
CSVAGRGQGTEAFF
>TRBV7-8|few|-|TRBJ2-7
TGTGCCAGCAGCTTATCCCAGGGGAACGAGCAGTACTTC
CASSLSQGNEQYF
>TRBV7-2|-|TRBD2|TRBJ2-3
TGTGCCAGCGGGGAACTAGCGGGAGGGCCAACAGATACGCAGTATTTT
CASGELAGGPTDTQYF
>TRBV6-2/TRBV6-3|-|TRBD1|TRBJ1-1
TGTGCCAGCAGCGGGACAGGGTTCACTGAAGCTTTCTTT
CASSGTGFTEAFF
>TRBV30|-|-|TRBJ1-4
TGTGCCTGGAGCACACCCACAGGGACTAATGAAAAACTGTTTTTT
CAWSTPTGTNEKLFF
>TRBV6-1|-|-|TRBJ1-2
TGTGCCAGCAGTGAAGCGACAGTTACTAACTATGGCTACACCTTC
CASSEATVTNYGYTF
>TRBV6-6|-|TRBD1|TRBJ2-2
TGTGCCAGCAGCCTCTCCGGGACAGGAACCGGGGAGCTGTTTTTT
CASSLSGTGTGELFF
>TRBV18|-|-|TRBJ2-3
TGTGCCAGCTCACCGTCAGGGACTAGCACAGATACGCAGTATTTT
CASSPSGTSTDTQYF
>TRBV12-5|-|-|TRBJ2-1
TGTGCTAGTGGGGTATCGGATGAGCAGTTCTTC
CASGVSDEQFF
>TRBV28|-|-|TRBJ1-1
TGTGCCAGCAGTTTAGTGGCTTCGGGGGGAGGCACTGAAGCTTTCTTT
CASSLVASGGGTEAFF
>TRBV6-5|-|-|TRBJ1-5
TGTGCCAGTATGGTAAGAGGCAGAAACAATCAGCCCCAGCATTTT
CASMVRGRNNQPQHF
>TRBV2|-|-|TRBJ1-2
TGTGCCAGCAGAACCCGAATCGGGGGCTACACCTTC
CASRTRIGGYTF
>TRBV7-8|few|TRBD1|TRBJ2-6
TGTGCCAGCAGCTCGACAGGGGGCGGATATGGGGCCAACGTCCTGACTTTC
CASSSTGGGYGANVLTF
>TRBV28|once|TRBD1|TRBJ2-2
TGTGCCAGCAGCAAGGACAGGGTTTTCGGCACCGGGGAGCTGTTTTTT
CASSKDRVFGTGELFF
>TRBV25-1|-|TRBD1|TRBJ1-1
TGTGCCAGCAGTGATCCGGGACAGGGAGACACTGAAGCTTTCTTT
CASSDPGQGDTEAFF
>TRBV7-3|few|-|TRBJ2-5
TGTGCCAGCTCTCCCCACTCCCAAGAGACCCAGTACTTC
CASSPHSQETQYF
>TRBV5-1|-|-|TRBJ1-2
TGCGCCAGCAGCCCCAGGACAGAAGGCTATGGCTACACCTTC
CASSPRTEGYGYTF
>TRBV3-1/TRBV3-2|-|TRBD1|TRBJ2-2
TGTGCCAGCAGTCCCGGGACAGGGGGCACCGGGGAGCTGTTTTTT
CASSPGTGGTGELFF
>TRBV7-8|-|TRBD1|TRBJ1-2
TGTGCCAGCAGCTTAGGCCCCACAGGGGTTTATGGCTACACCTTC
CASSLGPTGVYGYTF
>TRBV5-6|-|TRBD1|TRBJ2-7
TGTGCCAGCAGCTGGCGTGGGACAGGGTCCTACGAGCAGTACTTC
CASSWRGTGSYEQYF
>TRBV6-6|-|TRBD2|TRBJ2-1
TGTGCCAGCAGTTACCACGGACTAGCGGGGAGCAATGAGCAGTTCTTC
CASSYHGLAGSNEQFF
>TRBV28|-|TRBD1|TRBJ2-7
TGTGCCACCCATCGACAGGGCTACGAGCAGTACTTC
CATHRQGYEQYF
>TRBV9|-|TRBD2|TRBJ2-3
TGTGCCAGCAGCGTAGACTGGGCGGGGGTCACAGATACGCAGTATTTT
CASSVDWAGVTDTQYF
>TRBV12-3/TRBV12-4|-|-|TRBJ1-1
TGTGCCAGCAGTTTAGGCGGTGAAGCTTTCTTT
CASSLGGEAFF
>TRBV12-3/TRBV12-4|-|-|TRBJ1-1
TGTGCCAGCAGATTGTTCCGCACTGAAGCTTTCTTT
CASRLFRTEAFF
>TRBV1|-|-|TRBJ1-2
TGCACCAGCAGCCGGCGGGGACAGGGGTTTAGGATTTATGGCTACACCTTC
CTSSRRGQGFRIYGYTF
>TRBV6-5|-|TRBD1|TRBJ2-1
TGTGCCAGCAGCCCACCCGGACAGGGGTTGAATGAGCAGTTCTTC
CASSPPGQGLNEQFF
>TRBV5-1|once|TRBD1|TRBJ1-2
TGCGCCAGCAGCCCGAATCGGGACAGGGGGGGTCTCTATGGCTACACCTTC
CASSPNRDRGGLYGYTF
>TRBV7-9|-|-|TRBJ2-1
TGTGCCAGCAGCTTAGCGCGAGGGAGTGAGCAGTTCTTC
CASSLARGSEQFF
>TRBV5-1|-|TRBD2|TRBJ2-1
TGCGCCAGCAGCCACGATAGCGGGGGGGCGGCGCAGTTCTTC
CASSHDSGGAAQFF
>TRBV19|-|-|TRBJ2-5
TGTGCCAGTAGTATCAATGAAGAGACCCAGTACTTC
CASSINEETQYF
>TRBV3-1/TRBV3-2|-|-|TRBJ2-3
TGTGCCAGCAGCCAAGTCCCCGGTACGCAGTATTTT
CASSQVPGTQYF
>TRBV19|-|-|TRBJ1-2
TGTGCCAGTAGTAAATTGGACAGCACTAACTATGGCTACACCTTC
CASSKLDSTNYGYTF
>TRBV28|-|TRBD1|TRBJ1-2
TGTGCCAGCAGTGGGACAGGGGGCTTCCTCTATGGCTACACCTTC
CASSGTGGFLYGYTF
>TRBV30|once|-|TRBJ2-1
TGTGCCTGGAAGAGGGCAGTATATCGGGCTACCTACAATGAGCAGTTCTTC
CAWKRAVYRATYNEQFF
>TRBV5-1|-|-|TRBJ2-3
TGCGCCAGCAGTTTGGCGAAGGGGATGGATACGCAGTATTTT
CASSLAKGMDTQYF